The clone carrying this T cell receptor beta chain was seen more than once but under ten times. Its antigen is not known. PCR used 60 Vbeta primers and 13 Jbeta primers. Original processing methods: Counted up in a later analysis, unique TCR beta chains came to 65 million to 100 million, with about 9.9 million shared. Libraries were prepared by immunoSEQ multiplex PCR; TCRdb keeps only in-frame clonotypes and omits some of them. V and J calls and clone size come straight from that table; D and trimming were deduced from the DNA. The repertoire has approximately 100,000 clones, under 85% of them found once; the top ten carry 7.7%. These data originate in a study of cytomegalovirus exposure and HLA in healthy donors. The study's findings and limits: A later analysis found common viral pathogens apparently linked to several of the most significant clusters. Being indistinguishable, some V segments were excluded, TRBV6-2 and TRBV6-3 among them.

Germline CDR1 reads SGHTA; CDR2 reads FQGNSA. V lost 4 bases, J lost 4 bases, and 7 bases stayed unmatched. CDR3 length: 15 residues. This receptor was obtained from a woman aged 50 to 65 in good health and CMV-seropositive. The chain couples TRBV7-2 to TRBJ2-1; TRBD2 aligns across 7 bases. The sample was PBMCs. The CDR3 nucleotides are TGTGCCAGCAGCTGGGGGGGAGGGTCGTACAATGAGCAGTTCTTC. The encoded protein is CASSWGGGSYNEQFF. The full variable domain, with the rest looked up from reference TRBV7-2 and TRBJ2-1, is GAGVSQSPSNKVTEKGKDVELRCDPISGHTALYWYRQSLGQGLEFLIYFQGNSAPDKSGLPSDRFSAERTGGSVSTLTIQRTQQEDSAVYLCASSWGGGSYNEQFFGPGTRLTVL.